These 22 T cell receptor beta chains were all obtained from the same sample, sequenced in a study of control samples from healthy donors and cancer patients. Profiling relied on immunoSEQ multiplex PCR, and the TCRdb table lists in-frame clones only, not all of them. The sample holds around 85,000 clones, 85% to 95% seen once. Sequencing was carried out using blood. These receptor sequences come from a woman between 18 and 30 years old in good health.

CDR3 residues: CSALGGAFSRTEAFF. CDR3 DNA sequence: TGCAGCGCATTGGGAGGGGCATTCTCCCGCACTGAAGCTTTCTTT. V gene TRBV29-1 combines with J gene TRBJ1-1; TRBD1 is a possible D gene (5 bases). The V end was cut by 7 bases, the J end by 4 bases, with 22 bases between. CDR1 is SQVTM and CDR2 is ANQGSEA in the germline V gene. The CDR3 contains 15 residues.

This clone was counted a single time. The rearrangement links TRBV5-1 to TRBJ2-5; TRBD2 agrees at 9 bases. The CDR3 consists of 16 residues. Germline V lookup: CDR1 SGHRS, CDR2 YFSETQ. With 0 bases clipped from V and 2 bases from J, the junction kept 5 bases outside the gene matches. In nucleotides, the CDR3 is TGCGCCAGCAGCTTGGAGGCGCTAGCGGGGCAAGAGACCCAGTACTTC. Translated, it gives CASSLEALAGQETQYF.

The rearrangement uses TRBV6-1 and TRBJ2-5; TRBD2 matches at 12 bases. Trimming took 2 bases from V and 5 from J; bases not matched to a gene: 3. The CDR3 has 15 amino acids. In germline, CDR1 is MNHNS, CDR2 SASEGT. The CDR3 DNA sequence: TGTGCCAGCAGTGAACTAGCGGGGGGGCTTGAGACCCAGTACTTC. It is translated as CASSELAGGLETQYF.

This sequence joins TRBV7-6 and TRBJ2-1; 9 nucleotides line up with TRBD2. Germline lookup yields CDR1 SGHVS and CDR2 FNYEAQ. There are 14 residues in the CDR3. J was trimmed by 6 bases and V by 5 bases; bases with no gene match: 5. The CDR3 region has the DNA TGTGCCAGCAGCCAGCGGGAGGCGGCCAATGAGCAGTTCTTC. This codes for CASSQREAANEQFF. The variable domain in full, completed from reference TRBV7-6 and TRBJ2-1, reads GAGVSQSPRYKVTKRGQDVALRCDPISGHVSLYWYRQALGQGPEFLTYFNYEAQQDKSGLPNDRFSAERPEGSISTLTIQRTEQRDSAMYRCASSQREAANEQFFGPGTRLTVL.

The chain joins TRBV9 to TRBJ1-4; D remains unclear. The CDR3 totals 15 residues. CDR1 is SGDLS and CDR2 is YYNGEE in the germline V gene. V was shortened by 3 bases and J by 8 bases, with 17 bases between the two germline ends. CDR3 nucleotide sequence: TGTGCCAGCAGCGCTCGGGCCGAGGTGAGGGAAAAACTGTTTTTT. It encodes CASSARAEVREKLFF.

The V gene is TRBV7-3, the J gene TRBJ2-1; TRBD1 agrees at 8 bases. This CDR3 contains 14 residues. Germline values: CDR1 SGHTA, CDR2 FQGTGA. The V and J ends lost 5 bases and 9 bases, in that order; junction bases with no gene match: 9. CDR3 DNA sequence: TGTGCCAGCAGCCGAGGACAGGGACTGGGTGAGCAGTTCTTC. Translated, it gives CASSRGQGLGEQFF.

The rearrangement uses TRBV9 and TRBJ2-1; 7 bases align to TRBD1. Germline lookup yields CDR1 SGDLS and CDR2 YYNGEE. This CDR3 has 15 residues. Losses at the gene ends were 0 bases for V and 1 base for J; bases not matched to a gene: 1. DNA of the CDR3: TGTGCCAGCAGCGTAGAGACAGGGTCCTACAATGAGCAGTTCTTC. Amino acids: CASSVETGSYNEQFF.

V is TRBV6-5 and J is TRBJ2-7, with a tentative D call TRBD1 (6 bases). Deletions cut 8 bases from V and 2 bases from J, with 19 bases between. This CDR3 comprises 15 residues. Germline V gives CDR1 MNHEY, CDR2 SVGAGI. CDR3 nucleotide sequence: TGTGCCAGCTCGGGGACATTTGAAAAAACCTACGAGCAGTACTTC. This codes for CASSGTFEKTYEQYF.

The V and J genes are TRBV7-8 and TRBJ1-5; weak D call: TRBD1 (5 bases). V was pared by 4 bases and J by 7 bases, with 14 bases between. CDR3 length: 14 residues. Germline-derived CDR1 and CDR2 are SGHVS and FQNEAQ. CDR3: CASSWVGGGQPQHF. CDR3 DNA sequence: TGTGCCAGCAGCTGGGTTGGGGGGGGACAGCCCCAGCATTTT.

The rearrangement joins TRBV6-2 or TRBV6-3 to TRBJ1-2; tentatively, D is TRBD1 (6 bases). CDR3 length: 18 amino acids. Trimming shortened V by 6 bases and J by 0 bases, and 23 bases separated the two germline ends. In germline, CDR1 is MNHEY, CDR2 SVGEGT. The CDR3 nucleotides are TGTGCCAGCAGCCCCAACCTAAGACAGGCGATAACTAACTATGGCTACACCTTC. Translated: CASSPNLRQAITNYGYTF.

The chain is built from TRBV6-1 and TRBJ1-1; weak D call: TRBD1 (6 bases). The CDR3 is 13 amino acids. Trimming took 2 bases from V and 8 from J, leaving 12 bases between them. Germline assignment: CDR1 MNHNS and CDR2 SASEGT. The CDR3 sequence: CASSERGLGEAFF. The CDR3 DNA follows: TGTGCCAGCAGTGAACGGGGGCTTGGAGAAGCTTTCTTT.

CDR3: CASSQAMTGDGSPLHF. CDR3 DNA sequence: TGCGCCAGCAGCCAAGCAATGACAGGGGATGGCTCACCCCTCCACTTT. V is TRBV5-1 and J is TRBJ1-6, with 8 bases fitting TRBD1. The CDR3 loop spans 16 amino acids. The V and J ends lost 4 bases and 10 bases, in that order; junction bases with no gene match: 13. Looked up from germline, CDR1 is SGHRS and CDR2 is YFSETQ. The full variable domain, its missing parts supplied by reference TRBV5-1 and TRBJ1-6, is KAGVTQTPRYLIKTRGQQVTLSCSPISGHRSVSWYQQTPGQGLQFLFEYFSETQRNKGNFPGRFSGRQFSNSRSEMNVSTLELGDSALYLCASSQAMTGDGSPLHFGNGTRLTVT.

This clone was observed a single time. The rearrangement joins TRBV7-9 to TRBJ1-1; D gene uncertain. Deletions cut 3 bases from V and 1 base from J, with 9 bases between. This CDR3 is 14 amino acids long. Germline values: CDR1 SEHNR, CDR2 FQNEAQ (reference sequence). Here the CDR3 reads CASSFSHSNTEAFF. The CDR3 coding sequence is TGTGCCAGCAGCTTTAGTCACTCGAACACTGAAGCTTTCTTT.

This chain uses TRBV5-4 with TRBJ2-7; D remains unclear. This CDR3 comprises 13 residues. Trimming shortened V by 1 base and J by 1 base, and 6 bases separated the two germline ends. Looked up from germline, CDR1 is SGHNT and CDR2 is YYREEE (reference sequence). The CDR3, as DNA: TGTGCCAGCAGCTTGTTGGGATCCTACGAGCAGTACTTC. Translating gives CASSLLGSYEQYF.

The CDR3: CASSEQRFNEKLFF. CDR3 in DNA: TGTGCCAGCAGTGAGCAGAGATTTAATGAAAAACTGTTTTTT. The chain is built from TRBV28 and TRBJ1-4, with D hard to call. The ends were cut back, 5 bases at V and 4 bases at J, with 11 bases in the middle. Germline CDR1 MDHEN, CDR2 SYDVKM. CDR3 size: 14 residues.

This clone was found once. The V and J genes are TRBV7-2 and TRBJ1-2; 10 bases line up with TRBD1. The V gene's germline CDR1 is SGHTA and CDR2 FQGNSA. The CDR3 is 13 residues long. The trim removed 4 bases at V and 7 bases at J, leaving 3 bases unmatched. CDR3 bases: TGTGCCAGCAGCTCTTGGACAGGGGGTGGCTACACCTTC. Residues: CASSSWTGGGYTF.

J is TRBJ1-3 and V is TRBV11-2; D remains unclear. CDR3 length equals 12 residues. V lost 0 bases to trimming and J lost 9 bases, with 6 bases between them. The germline V gene encodes CDR1 SGHAT and CDR2 FQNNGV. CDR3 bases: TGTGCCAGCAGCTTAGATCTGGGCACCATATATTTT. Amino acid sequence: CASSLDLGTIYF.

The chain uses TRBV2 and TRBJ1-1; D uncertain. The germline V gene has CDR1 SNHLY and CDR2 FYNNEI. V was pared by 7 bases and J by 2 bases, with 8 bases between. The CDR3 has 12 amino acids. The CDR3 DNA reads as TGTGCCAGCAATCCAGAAAACACTGAAGCTTTCTTT. Amino acid sequence: CASNPENTEAFF.

The chain has TRBV21-1 and TRBJ2-7; TRBD1, the table's D call, was not compared with the DNA. TRBV21-1 is termed a pseudogene. The CDR3 is 15 amino acids. DNA for the CDR3: TGTGCCAGCAGCAGACATTCGCAGGGGGTGGGGGAGCAGTACTTC. Protein sequence: CASSRHSQGVGEQYF.

V gene TRBV15 combines with J gene TRBJ1-6, with D possibly TRBD1 on 6 matching bases. The CDR3 has 13 residues. Germline V gives CDR1 LNHNV, CDR2 YYDKDF (reference sequence). Deletions cut 7 bases from V and 7 bases from J, with 11 bases between. The CDR3 region has the DNA TGTGCCACCACCGGGACAATGAATTCACCCCTCCACTTT. Its protein product is CATTGTMNSPLHF.

The CDR3 reads CASSLLGESTDTQYF. In DNA, the CDR3 is TGTGCCAGCAGCTTACTCGGGGAGAGCACAGATACGCAGTATTTT. This sequence joins TRBV7-9 and TRBJ2-3; D perhaps matches TRBD2 (5 bases). Germline V gene sequence: CDR1 SEHNR, CDR2 FQNEAQ (reference sequence). The CDR3 sequence is 15 residues long. Trimming removed 2 bases at V and 0 bases at J, with 9 bases between.

The chain carries TRBV20-1 and TRBJ2-1, with D unresolved. The V and J ends lost 6 bases and 5 bases respectively, with 5 bases between them. The CDR3 length is 10 residues. Germline CDR1 is DFQATT and CDR2 is SNEGSKA (reference sequence). DNA for the CDR3: TGCAGTGCAATAAACAATGAGCAGTTCTTC. As protein: CSAINNEQFF.